Listed below are T cell receptor beta chains from one sample, sequenced in a study of blood T cell repertoires in COVID-19. The assay was immunoSEQ multiplex PCR, and TCRdb's table has in-frame clones only and misses some. The data contain approximately 280,000 clones, 87% of them singletons. The specimen sequenced was PBMCs or T cells enriched from blood (not recorded which). Every receptor here comes from a woman in her forties who had recovered from COVID-19. Both conserved end residues are part of each CDR3. The D gene is left open where the match is weak. Some rows have no size entry. The others give once, few or many, or a class for an expanded clone.

>15|TRBV12-5|TRBJ2-3|TRBD2|NA
CASGKGAGATDTQYF
TGTGCTAGTGGGAAGGGAGCGGGGGCCACAGATACGCAGTATTTT
>14|TRBV28|TRBJ1-5|NA|NA
CASSVGQLNQPQHF
TGTGCCAGCAGTGTAGGACAGCTGAATCAGCCCCAGCATTTT
>15|TRBV18|TRBJ1-5|NA|few
CASSPLDSNNQPQHF
TGTGCCAGCTCACCTTTGGACAGTAACAATCAGCCCCAGCATTTT
>15|TRBV19|TRBJ2-1|TRBD2|NA
CASSMLSSGKNEQFF
TGTGCCAGTAGTATGTTGTCTAGCGGGAAGAATGAGCAGTTCTTC
>17|TRBV28|TRBJ2-2|TRBD2|NA
CASSPRGLAPRVGELFF
TGTGCCAGCAGTCCCAGGGGACTAGCGCCGCGGGTAGGGGAGCTGTTTTTT
>13|TRBV29-1|TRBJ2-5|NA|once
CSGIGGYQETQYF
TGCAGCGGGATCGGAGGATACCAAGAGACCCAGTACTTC
>11|TRBV7-8|TRBJ1-2|NA|NA
CASSLGDGYTF
TGTGCCAGCAGCTTAGGAGATGGCTACACCTTC
>12|TRBV28|TRBJ2-3|NA|NA
CASSISSHTQYF
TGTGCCAGCAGCATCTCTAGTCATACGCAGTATTTT
>15|TRBV27|TRBJ2-1|TRBD2|NA
CASRSPGLARDEQFF
TGTGCCAGCAGATCCCCGGGACTAGCGAGGGATGAGCAGTTCTTC
>15|TRBV28|TRBJ1-2|NA|NA
CASSLTPPGGYGYTF
TGTGCCAGCAGTTTAACCCCGCCAGGTGGATATGGCTACACCTTC
>12|TRBV28|TRBJ2-7|TRBD2|NA
CASSHGGDEQYF
TGTGCCAGCAGCCATGGGGGGGACGAGCAGTACTTC
>18|TRBV5-6|TRBJ1-5|TRBD1|NA
CASSLTGTGTSRNQPQHF
TGTGCCAGCAGCCTAACCGGGACAGGGACAAGTCGCAATCAGCCCCAGCATTTT
>13|TRBV19|TRBJ2-1|TRBD2|NA
CATGLAGGKEQFF
TGTGCCACCGGACTAGCGGGAGGCAAAGAGCAGTTCTTC
>14|TRBV15|TRBJ2-1|TRBD2|NA
CATGWGLVRTEQFF
TGTGCCACCGGGTGGGGACTAGTCCGGACTGAGCAGTTCTTC
>14|TRBV28|TRBJ2-3|NA|NA
CASSFLSGTDTQYF
TGTGCCAGCAGTTTCCTTAGCGGCACAGATACGCAGTATTTT
>17|TRBV5-3|TRBJ2-3|NA|NA
CARSPILPSGTCDTQYF
TGTGCCAGAAGCCCCATATTGCCCAGCGGGACATGTGATACGCAGTATTTT
>15|TRBV7-2|TRBJ1-2|NA|NA
CASSLRVVDNYGYTF
TGTGCCAGCAGCCTCAGGGTTGTGGATAACTATGGCTACACCTTC